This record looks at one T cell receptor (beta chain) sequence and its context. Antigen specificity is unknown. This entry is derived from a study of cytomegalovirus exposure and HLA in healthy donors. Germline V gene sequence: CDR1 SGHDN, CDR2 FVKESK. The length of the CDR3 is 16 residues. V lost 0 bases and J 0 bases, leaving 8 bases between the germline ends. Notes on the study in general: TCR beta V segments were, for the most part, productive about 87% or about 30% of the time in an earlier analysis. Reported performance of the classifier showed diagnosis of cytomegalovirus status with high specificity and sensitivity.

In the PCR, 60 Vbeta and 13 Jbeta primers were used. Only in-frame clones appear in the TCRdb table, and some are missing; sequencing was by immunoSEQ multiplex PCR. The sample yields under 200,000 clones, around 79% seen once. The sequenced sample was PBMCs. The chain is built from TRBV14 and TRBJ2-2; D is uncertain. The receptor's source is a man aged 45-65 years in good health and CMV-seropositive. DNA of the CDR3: TGTGCCAGCAGCCAAGAGGTGGCGGCGAACACCGGGGAGCTGTTTTTT. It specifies CASSQEVAANTGELFF.